These T cell receptor beta chains were read from a single sample in a study of blood T cell repertoires in COVID-19. Clones were read by immunoSEQ multiplex PCR, and TCRdb kept only the in-frame ones, dropping some. The sample consists of approximately 64,000 clones, about 80% of them appearing once. The sequenced material came from peripheral blood. The source of these receptors is a woman aged 70-85 years with acute or convalescent COVID-19. Both conserved end residues are part of each CDR3. The order of the fields is clone size, V gene, J gene, D gene, CDR3 DNA, CDR3 protein. A D gene is named only where the DNA matches it firmly. Clone size, where shown, is once, few, many, or a class for clones that have expanded.

medium-sized	TRBV2	TRBJ1-5	NA	TGTGCCAGCAGTGGCGGCTTGACCCAGCATTTT	CASSGGLTQHF
NA	TRBV7-9	TRBJ2-7	NA	TGTGCCAGCAGCTTAGCGGTGAGCGGTAGTCACGAGCAGTACTTC	CASSLAVSGSHEQYF
NA	TRBV7-6	TRBJ2-5	TRBD1	TGTGCCAGCAGCTTAGGACAGGGGGGCAAGACCCAGTACTTC	CASSLGQGGKTQYF
NA	TRBV19	TRBJ2-7	NA	TGTGCCAGTAGTATGGGGCAGGGTGGATTCTACGAGCAGTACTTC	CASSMGQGGFYEQYF
NA	TRBV27	TRBJ2-7	TRBD1	TGTGCCAGCAGAACCCCGGGACAGGGCACCTACGAGCAGTACTTC	CASRTPGQGTYEQYF
NA	TRBV2	TRBJ2-7	NA	TGTGCCAGCAGGGGTTTTGGGGGCAAGACCGACGAGCAGTACTTC	CASRGFGGKTDEQYF
NA	TRBV6-5	TRBJ2-1	NA	TGTGCCAGCAGTTATCAGGGTGGTGAGCAGTTCTTC	CASSYQGGEQFF
NA	TRBV5-8	TRBJ1-5	NA	TGTGCCAGCAGCTTGGCCATTGGGCTATACAATCAGCCCCAGCATTTT	CASSLAIGLYNQPQHF
many	TRBV11-2	TRBJ2-3	NA	TGTGCCAGCAGCGTCCGGGGTAGCGGCGCAGATACGCAGTATTTT	CASSVRGSGADTQYF
few	TRBV14	TRBJ2-5	TRBD2	TGTGCCAGCAACCTGAGTCCCGGGGAGGGCCAGTACTTC	CASNLSPGEGQYF
NA	TRBV19	TRBJ2-7	TRBD1	TGTGCCAGTAGTAAACCGGGACAGGGGATGAACGAGCAGTACTTC	CASSKPGQGMNEQYF
NA	TRBV4-3	TRBJ1-5	NA	TGCGCCAGCAGCCAGAAAGTCTTAGAACCCCAGCATTTT	CASSQKVLEPQHF
NA	TRBV12-3/TRBV12-4	TRBJ2-7	TRBD2	TGTGCCAGCAGTTCCTTGACTAGCGAACCGCAGTACTTC	CASSSLTSEPQYF
once	TRBV5-1	TRBJ2-3	TRBD2	TGCGCCAGCAGCCGACAAGGGACTAGCGGGAACACAGATACGCAGTATTTT	CASSRQGTSGNTDTQYF
NA	TRBV28	TRBJ1-5	TRBD1	TGTGCCAGCAGTTCCTCGGGGACAGAACATAGCAATCAGCCCCAGCATTTT	CASSSSGTEHSNQPQHF
NA	TRBV30	TRBJ2-7	TRBD2	TGTGCCTGGAGTGTAATGAGCGGGAGAGGATACGAGCAGTACTTC	CAWSVMSGRGYEQYF
NA	TRBV10-2	TRBJ2-2	NA	TGCGCCAGCGCGGGGCTCACGAACACCGGGGAGCTGTTTTTT	CASAGLTNTGELFF
NA	TRBV29-1	TRBJ1-1	TRBD1	TGCAGCGTTGAAGATTCAGGGGGGCTGAACACTGAAGCTTTCTTT	CSVEDSGGLNTEAFF
NA	TRBV5-5	TRBJ2-1	TRBD2	TGTGCCAGCAGCAAGGGGACTAGCGGGGGGGGATCCTACAATGAGCAGTTCTTC	CASSKGTSGGGSYNEQFF
NA	TRBV3-1/TRBV3-2	TRBJ1-1	NA	TGTGCCAGCAGCCGAACAGGCACTGAAGCTTTCTTT	CASSRTGTEAFF
NA	TRBV14	TRBJ1-5	NA	TGTGCCAGCAGCTCGAACCGGGACTCCCTCCAGCATTTT	CASSSNRDSLQHF
NA	TRBV20-1	TRBJ1-1	TRBD1	TGCAGTGCTGGGGACAGGGTTAAAGCTTTCTTT	CSAGDRVKAFF
NA	TRBV7-6	TRBJ2-7	NA	TGTGCCAGCAGCTTAGGAGCCCAGAGAGGGCAGTACTTC	CASSLGAQRGQYF
NA	TRBV27	TRBJ1-5	NA	TGTGCCAGCAGTTTAGGCGGTTATAGCAATCAGCCCCAGCATTTT	CASSLGGYSNQPQHF
once	TRBV2	TRBJ1-5	NA	TGTGCCAGCAGGCAGGGATATCAGCCCCAGCATTTT	CASRQGYQPQHF
NA	TRBV3-1/TRBV3-2	TRBJ1-2	NA	TGTGCCAGCAGCCAAGATCCTCAGGGTCTCTATGGCTACACCTTC	CASSQDPQGLYGYTF
NA	TRBV18	TRBJ1-5	TRBD1	TGTGCCAGCTCACCCGGAGGGACAGGGGGTGGTCAGCCCCAGCATTTT	CASSPGGTGGGQPQHF
once	TRBV5-1	TRBJ2-7	NA	TGCGCCAGCAGCTCAGACAGGTCCTCCTACGAGCAGTACTTC	CASSSDRSSYEQYF